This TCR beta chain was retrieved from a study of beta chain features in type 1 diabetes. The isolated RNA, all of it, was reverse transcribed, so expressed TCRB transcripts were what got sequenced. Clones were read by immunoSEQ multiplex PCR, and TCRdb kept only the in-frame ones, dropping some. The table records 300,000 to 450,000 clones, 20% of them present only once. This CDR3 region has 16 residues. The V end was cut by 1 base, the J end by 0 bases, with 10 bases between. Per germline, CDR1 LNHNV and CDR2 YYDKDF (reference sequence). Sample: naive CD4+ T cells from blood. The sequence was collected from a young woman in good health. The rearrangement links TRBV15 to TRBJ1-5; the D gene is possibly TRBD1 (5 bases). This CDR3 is CATSRVPGNSNQPQHF. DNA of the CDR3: TGTGCCACCAGCAGAGTTCCAGGGAATAGCAATCAGCCCCAGCATTTT.